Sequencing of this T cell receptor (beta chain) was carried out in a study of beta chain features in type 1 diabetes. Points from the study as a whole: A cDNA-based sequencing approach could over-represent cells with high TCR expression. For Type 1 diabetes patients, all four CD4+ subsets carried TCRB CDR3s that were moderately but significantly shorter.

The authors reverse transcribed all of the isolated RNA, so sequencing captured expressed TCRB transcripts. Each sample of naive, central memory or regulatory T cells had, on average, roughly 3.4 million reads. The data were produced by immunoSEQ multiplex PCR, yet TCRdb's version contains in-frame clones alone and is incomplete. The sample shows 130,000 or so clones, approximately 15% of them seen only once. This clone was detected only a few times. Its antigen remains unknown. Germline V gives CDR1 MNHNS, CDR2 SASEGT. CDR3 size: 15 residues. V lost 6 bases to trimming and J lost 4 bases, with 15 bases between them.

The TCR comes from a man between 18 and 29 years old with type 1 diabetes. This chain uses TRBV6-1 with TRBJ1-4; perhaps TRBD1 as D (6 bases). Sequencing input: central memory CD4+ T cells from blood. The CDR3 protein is CASSYEDRNNEKLFF. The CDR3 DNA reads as TGTGCCAGCAGCTATGAGGACAGAAATAATGAAAAACTGTTTTTT.